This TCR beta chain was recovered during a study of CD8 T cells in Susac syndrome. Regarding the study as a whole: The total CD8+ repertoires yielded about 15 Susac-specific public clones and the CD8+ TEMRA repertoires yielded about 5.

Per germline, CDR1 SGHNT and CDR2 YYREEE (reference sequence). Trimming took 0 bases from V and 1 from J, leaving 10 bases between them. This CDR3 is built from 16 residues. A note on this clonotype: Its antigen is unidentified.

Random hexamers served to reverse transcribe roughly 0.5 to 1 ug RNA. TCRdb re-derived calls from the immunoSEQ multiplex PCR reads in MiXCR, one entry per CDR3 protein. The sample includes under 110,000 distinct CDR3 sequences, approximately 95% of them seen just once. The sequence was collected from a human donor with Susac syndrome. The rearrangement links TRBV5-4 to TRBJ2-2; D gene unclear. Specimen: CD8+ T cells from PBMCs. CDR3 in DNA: TGTGCCAGCAGCTTGGGGTCAGTGGGGAACACCGGGGAGCTGTTTTTT. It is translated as CASSLGSVGNTGELFF.